A single sample is the source of the 4 T cell receptor beta chains below, sequenced in a study of radiation and T cells in renal cell carcinoma. The method was immunoSEQ multiplex PCR; TCRdb's version includes in-frame clones alone and lacks a portion of them. The top ten hold approximately 30% of the sample, which has over 25,000 clones, 81% seen once. Time point: blood 4 weeks post-SBRT, at nephrectomy. Treatment in this sample: 15 Gy SBRT to primary tumor, nephrectomy 4 weeks later. This material consisted of blood, taken from a patient whose treatment included radiotherapy and nephrectomy. These receptors were collected from a man between 60 and 70 years old with renal cell carcinoma.

As to this clone: One junction end disagrees with the germline gene, perhaps due to a read error. The V gene is TRBV7-2, the J gene TRBJ2-3, with 7 nucleotides matching TRBD2. Germline values: CDR1 SGHTA, CDR2 FQGNSA. The CDR3 loop spans 12 amino acids. For the CDR3, the DNA is TGTGCCAGCAGCTTAGTTACCGCCCTAGCGGCTTTT. Translating it yields CASSLVTALAAF. Together with reference TRBV7-2 and TRBJ2-3, the CDR3 gives the full variable domain: GAGVSQSPSNKVTEKGKDVELRCDPISGHTALYWYRQSLGQGLEFLIYFQGNSAPDKSGLPSDRFSAERTGGSVSTLTIQRTQQEDSAVYLCASSLVTALAAFGPGTRLTVL.

Worth noting for this clone: One end of the junction does not line up with germline, which may come from a read error. CDR3 DNA: TGTGCTAGCAGCTTAGGTCGGGCTAGCACGTACAATGAGCAGTTCTTC. It encodes CASSLGRASTYNEQFF. The V call is TRBV7-7, the J call TRBJ2-1; D might be TRBD2 (5 bases). This CDR3 is 16 amino acids long. Germline assignment: CDR1 SSHAT and CDR2 FNYEAQ (reference sequence).

The chain uses TRBV2 and TRBJ2-2, with 10 bases matching TRBD2. V lost 8 bases to trimming and J lost 2 bases; unmatched junction nucleotides: 8. The germline V gene has CDR1 SNHLY and CDR2 FYNNEI. The CDR3 covers 16 residues. DNA for the CDR3: TGTGCCAGCCTAGCGGGGGCTAGCGGTAACACCGGGGAGCTGTTTTTT. This sequence encodes CASLAGASGNTGELFF.

The gene calls are TRBV11-2 and TRBJ2-2, with 10 bases aligning to TRBD2. The germline gives CDR1 SGHAT, CDR2 FQNNGV. The CDR3 spans 18 residues. V was clipped by 5 bases and J by 1 base; unmatched bases: 10. The CDR3 sequence is CASSEDRWTSGNTGELFF. DNA of the CDR3: TGTGCCAGCAGCGAAGACAGATGGACTAGCGGGAACACCGGGGAGCTGTTTTTT.